This passage covers 30 T cell receptor beta chains from one sample sequenced in a study of blood T cell repertoires in COVID-19. The table came from immunoSEQ multiplex PCR; TCRdb's copy has only in-frame clones and leaves some out. The sample carries hundreds of thousands of clones, 85% to 90% recorded once. Sequenced material: peripheral blood. The receptors derive from a woman in her forties or fifties with COVID-19, enrolled during active disease.

This clone came up once. Other nucleotide sequences in the sample specify the same CDR3. The J gene is TRBJ2-5, the V gene TRBV18, with 7 nucleotides matching TRBD1. The CDR3 covers 14 residues. Trimming removed 4 bases from V and 4 bases from J; junction bases left unmatched: 6. The germline CDR1 and CDR2 sequences are KGHSH and LQKENI. Here the CDR3 reads CASSRQGSGETQYF. The CDR3, as DNA: TGTGCCAGCTCACGACAGGGATCAGGAGAGACCCAGTACTTC.

The V and J genes are TRBV10-3 and TRBJ2-1; 7 positions match TRBD2. Germline CDR1 and CDR2: ENHRY and SYGVKD. Unmatched junction bases numbered 8, after V lost 7 bases and J lost 8 bases. There are 13 residues in the CDR3. The CDR3 region has the DNA TGTGCCATCAATTTCCGTCGGGAGGATGAGCAGTTCTTC. Amino acid sequence: CAINFRREDEQFF.

On this clone: The same CDR3 arises from other DNA sequences in this sample as well. The chain employs TRBV3-1 (or the pseudogene TRBV3-2) and TRBJ1-1, with D hard to call. Germline loops: CDR1 LGHDT, CDR2 YNNKEL (reference sequence). The V and J ends lost 5 bases and 1 base respectively, with 8 bases between them. The CDR3 contains 13 residues. CDR3: CASSSGKNTEAFF. The CDR3 DNA reads TGTGCCAGCAGCTCAGGAAAGAACACTGAAGCTTTCTTT.

Turning to this clone: The junction departs from germline at one end; a sequencing error may be responsible. The chain uses TRBV14 and TRBJ1-2; 7 bases align to TRBD1. CDR1 is SGHDN, CDR2 FVKESK, per germline. The CDR3 covers 15 residues. This CDR3 is CASSPGQLYRTSGKF. CDR3 coding DNA: TGTGCCAGCAGCCCGGGACAGCTTTATAGGACTTCGGGTAAGTTC. Full variable domain (rest looked up from reference TRBV14 and TRBJ1-2): EAGVTQFPSHSVIEKGQTVTLRCDPISGHDNLYWYRRVMGKEIKFLLHFVKESKQDESGMPNNRFLAERTGGTYSTLKVQPAELEDSGVYFCASSPGQLYRTSGKFGSGTRLTVV.

Comment on this clone: At one of its ends the junction is not consistent with the germline gene, which may arise from a read error. The chain employs TRBV7-2 and TRBJ2-7, with 7 bases identical to TRBD2. This CDR3 has 15 amino acids. CDR1 is SGHTA, CDR2 FQGNSA, per germline. This CDR3 reads CASSLAASGYYEQYF. CDR3 nucleotide sequence: TGTGCCAGCAGCCTAGCGGCTAGCGGTTACTACGAGCAGTACTTC.

The CDR3, as DNA: TGCGCCAGCAGTGGATGTCATTTCGGCATGACACCCCGATTTGGAAAACTGTTTTTT. This encodes CASSGCHFGMTPRFGKLFF. The gene calls are TRBV10-1 and TRBJ1-4; D is unresolved. The CDR3 totals 19 residues. CDR1 WNHNN and CDR2 SYGVQD come from the germline V gene (reference sequence). Trimming removed 4 bases from V and 10 bases from J, with 31 bases in between.

The chain joins TRBV4-1 to TRBJ2-5; possible D gene TRBD2, 6 bases. CDR1 MGHRA and CDR2 YSYEKL come from the germline V gene. Trimming took off 1 base at V and 2 bases at J, with 8 bases between the two ends. This CDR3 spans 14 amino acids. The CDR3 sequence: CASSQAEGQETQYF. CDR3 in DNA: TGCGCCAGCAGCCAAGCGGAGGGACAAGAGACCCAGTACTTC.

This chain links TRBV5-1 with TRBJ1-2; D may be TRBD1 (5 bases). Looked up from germline, CDR1 is SGHRS and CDR2 is YFSETQ. The V end was cut by 1 base, the J end by 4 bases, with 14 bases between. CDR3 size: 15 residues. This CDR3 is CASSLSGREAYGYTF. The CDR3, as DNA: TGCGCCAGCAGCTTGTCGGGCAGGGAGGCCTATGGCTACACCTTC. The full variable domain, its missing parts supplied by reference TRBV5-1 and TRBJ1-2, is KAGVTQTPRYLIKTRGQQVTLSCSPISGHRSVSWYQQTPGQGLQFLFEYFSETQRNKGNFPGRFSGRQFSNSRSEMNVSTLELGDSALYLCASSLSGREAYGYTFGSGTRLTVV.

The genes are TRBV7-9 and TRBJ1-1, with a tentative D call TRBD1 (5 bases). This CDR3 is built from 15 residues. Germline V gene sequence: CDR1 SEHNR, CDR2 FQNEAQ (reference sequence). The germline V and J ends were trimmed by 2 bases and 1 base, with 11 bases remaining between them. The CDR3 sequence is CASSLHGGQNTEAFF. The CDR3 DNA reads as TGTGCCAGCAGCTTACATGGTGGACAGAACACTGAAGCTTTCTTT.

The sample holds a few counts of this clone. The chain couples TRBV5-4 to TRBJ1-1; tentative D call: TRBD1 (5 bases). The CDR3 is 15 residues long. Trimming removed 4 bases from V and 0 bases from J, with 13 bases in between. Germline assignment: CDR1 SGHNT and CDR2 YYREEE (reference sequence). The CDR3 DNA sequence: TGTGCCAGCAGCCCAAGACAGCCCCTGAACACTGAAGCTTTCTTT. Encoded protein: CASSPRQPLNTEAFF. Using reference TRBV5-4 and TRBJ1-1 for the parts outside the CDR3, the full variable domain is ETGVTQSPTHLIKTRGQQVTLRCSSQSGHNTVSWYQQALGQGPQFIFQYYREEENGRGNFPPRFSGLQFPNYSSELNVNALELDDSALYLCASSPRQPLNTEAFFGQGTRLTVV.

A remark on this clone: Relative to the germline gene, one junction end is altered; a read error may explain this. V usage is TRBV29-1 and J usage is TRBJ2-1; D possibly corresponds to TRBD1 (8 bases). CDR3 size: 12 residues. The germline CDR1 and CDR2 sequences are SQVTM and ANQGSEA. Here the CDR3 reads CSVETRGDRRLF. In DNA form, the CDR3 reads TGCAGCGTTGAAACCCGGGGGGACAGGCGGCTCTTC.

CDR3 nucleotides: TGTGCCAGCAGCTTACGACTAGCGGGAGAATCCTACAATGAGCAGTTCTTC. Residues: CASSLRLAGESYNEQFF. The J gene is TRBJ2-1, the V gene TRBV7-9; 12 bases line up with TRBD2. CDR1 is SEHNR and CDR2 is FQNEAQ in the germline V gene (reference sequence). Trimming at V came to 2 bases and at J to 1 base, leaving 3 bases not matched to a gene. The CDR3 runs 17 residues.

This clone appeared once. The chain carries TRBV2 and TRBJ2-1; D is perhaps TRBD1 (6 bases). The germline CDR1 and CDR2 sequences are SNHLY and FYNNEI. The germline V and J ends were trimmed by 7 bases and 1 base, with 14 bases remaining between them. The CDR3 spans 15 residues. In DNA form, the CDR3 reads TGTGCCAGCAACGACCCGGGACATTCCTACAATGAGCAGTTCTTC. Its protein product is CASNDPGHSYNEQFF.

The V and J genes are TRBV7-9 and TRBJ2-2; D gene uncertain. With 3 bases removed from V and 3 bases from J, the gap between germline ends came to 8 bases. The germline V gene encodes CDR1 SEHNR and CDR2 FQNEAQ (reference sequence). The CDR3 is 14 residues long. This CDR3 reads CASSLILDTGELFF. The DNA of the CDR3 is TGTGCCAGCAGCTTGATACTTGACACCGGGGAGCTGTTTTTT.

The V gene is TRBV7-2, the J gene TRBJ2-7; 10 positions match TRBD1. The length of the CDR3 is 15 residues. CDR1 and CDR2 from the germline V gene are SGHTA and FQGNSA. V shed 6 bases and J 5 bases; nucleotides not matched to a gene: 10. The CDR3 sequence: CASRPRTGGHDEQYF. CDR3 nucleotides: TGTGCCAGCAGACCGAGGACAGGGGGTCACGACGAGCAGTACTTC. The entire variable domain, with the rest obtained from reference TRBV7-2 and TRBJ2-7, is as follows: GAGVSQSPSNKVTEKGKDVELRCDPISGHTALYWYRQSLGQGLEFLIYFQGNSAPDKSGLPSDRFSAERTGGSVSTLTIQRTQQEDSAVYLCASRPRTGGHDEQYFGPGTRLTVT.

This sequence joins TRBV3-1 (or the pseudogene TRBV3-2) and TRBJ1-2; 7 bases map to TRBD1. Germline CDR1 reads LGHDT; CDR2 reads YNNKEL (reference sequence). J gave up 8 bases and V 1 base, and 7 bases lay outside the gene matches. The CDR3 is made up of 14 amino acids. For the CDR3, the DNA is TGTGCCAGCAGCCAAGCAGGGGGATTCGGGGGCTACACCTTC. Residues: CASSQAGGFGGYTF.

V is TRBV4-1 and J is TRBJ2-2; D not resolved. Germline loops: CDR1 MGHRA, CDR2 YSYEKL. Between the trimmed V and J ends, which lost 3 bases and 0 bases, there was a span of 8 bases. This CDR3 has 15 amino acids. In nucleotides, the CDR3 is TGCGCCAGCAGCCACTTGGGCCCGAACACCGGGGAGCTGTTTTTT. Translation gives CASSHLGPNTGELFF.

The V call is TRBV19, the J call TRBJ2-6; TRBD1 agrees at 9 bases. V dropped 10 bases and J dropped 2; count of bases not matched to a gene: 21. The germline gives CDR1 LNHDA, CDR2 SQIVND (reference sequence). The CDR3 contains 20 residues. CDR3 DNA: TGTGCCACCAAAAGCTCTCTTGCTCCAGACAGGGGGACTGGGGCCAACGTCCTGACTTTC. Protein sequence: CATKSSLAPDRGTGANVLTF.

This chain connects TRBV19 to TRBJ2-7; 12 bases map to TRBD2. V gave up 5 bases and J gave up 5 bases; unmatched junction bases: 4. This CDR3 spans 14 amino acids. Germline V lookup: CDR1 LNHDA, CDR2 SQIVND (reference sequence). CDR3 in DNA: TGTGCCAGTAGTCTAGCGGGAGGGCCCCACGAGCAGTACTTC. The encoded protein is CASSLAGGPHEQYF.

This CDR3 is CASSYSTSRKFF. CDR3 coding DNA: TGTGCCAGCAGTTACTCGACCAGCAGGAAGTTCTTC. The chain uses TRBV6-2 or TRBV6-3 and TRBJ2-1; no clear D gene. Trimming took off 0 bases at V and 14 bases at J, with 11 bases between the two ends. CDR3 length: 12 residues. Germline values: CDR1 MNHEY, CDR2 SVGEGT.

In this sample, this clone turned up once. The chain combines TRBV5-6 with TRBJ1-1; no clear D gene. Germline assignment: CDR1 SGHDT and CDR2 YYEEEE. V dropped 4 bases and J dropped 0 bases, with 22 bases sitting between them. The CDR3 consists of 18 residues. The CDR3 loop is CASSHKISQRTVNTEAFF. The CDR3 coding sequence is TGTGCCAGCAGCCACAAGATATCTCAAAGGACTGTGAACACTGAAGCTTTCTTT.

The chain is built from TRBV7-9 and TRBJ1-2, with 9 bases lining up with TRBD1. The trim removed 1 base at V and 4 bases at J, leaving 4 bases unmatched. CDR3 length equals 15 residues. Germline lookup yields CDR1 SEHNR and CDR2 FQNEAQ (reference sequence). This CDR3 reads CASSLGQGDVYGYTF. The CDR3 coding sequence is TGTGCCAGCAGCTTAGGACAGGGGGATGTCTATGGCTACACCTTC.

This clone was seen a single time. The chain uses TRBV18 and TRBJ2-7; D is perhaps TRBD2 (5 bases). CDR1 and CDR2 from the germline V gene are KGHSH and LQKENI. The CDR3 length is 14 residues. Trimming removed 2 bases from V and 1 base from J, with 9 bases in between. The CDR3 region is CASSPGKRSYEQYF. DNA of the CDR3: TGTGCCAGCTCACCAGGCAAGCGGTCCTACGAGCAGTACTTC. The entire variable domain, with the rest obtained from reference TRBV18 and TRBJ2-7, is as follows: NAGVMQNPRHLVRRRGQEARLRCSPMKGHSHVYWYRQLPEEGLKFMVYLQKENIIDESGMPKERFSAEFPKEGPSILRIQQVVRGDSAAYFCASSPGKRSYEQYFGPGTRLTVT.

The chain links TRBV19 to TRBJ2-7, with 7 bases matching TRBD2. Trimming at V came to 5 bases and at J to 3 bases, leaving 7 bases not matched to a gene. The CDR3 sequence is 14 residues long. The germline V gene encodes CDR1 LNHDA and CDR2 SQIVND (reference sequence). The chain's CDR3 is CASSELAGYYEQYF. For the CDR3, the DNA is TGTGCCAGTAGTGAGTTAGCGGGCTACTACGAGCAGTACTTC.

The V call is TRBV5-1, the J call TRBJ2-3; D perhaps matches TRBD1 (5 bases). This CDR3 region has 17 residues. Trimming took off 0 bases at V and 3 bases at J, with 17 bases between the two ends. In germline, CDR1 is SGHRS, CDR2 YFSETQ. The DNA for the CDR3 is TGCGCCAGCAGCTTGGATTTAAGGACACCCCCGACAGATACGCAGTATTTT. It is translated as CASSLDLRTPPTDTQYF.

The rearrangement joins TRBV28 to TRBJ2-7; TRBD2 agrees at 7 bases. Germline V lookup: CDR1 MDHEN, CDR2 SYDVKM. Trimming at V came to 8 bases and at J to 2 bases, leaving 9 bases not matched to a gene. CDR3 length: 14 residues. The CDR3: CASRLSSGTYEQYF. CDR3 nucleotide sequence: TGTGCCAGCCGATTATCTAGCGGCACCTACGAGCAGTACTTC.

This sequence joins TRBV11-3 and TRBJ2-5; 14 bases agree with TRBD2. Losses at the gene ends were 0 bases for V and 5 bases for J; bases not matched to a gene: 5. The CDR3 spans 17 residues. From germline, CDR1 is SGHNT and CDR2 YENEEA. The DNA of the CDR3 is TGTGCCAGCAGCTTAGACGGACTAGCGGGAGGTCGGGAGACCCAGTACTTC. Translating gives CASSLDGLAGGRETQYF.

This chain joins TRBV3-1 (or the pseudogene TRBV3-2) and TRBJ2-2; 9 bases map to TRBD2. This CDR3 comprises 16 residues. Germline V gene data show CDR1 as LGHDT and CDR2 as YNNKEL (reference sequence). The ends lost 1 base at V and 4 bases at J; junction bases unmatched: 4. The chain's CDR3 is CASSQGSGRTTGELFF. Written as DNA, the CDR3 is TGTGCCAGCAGCCAAGGTAGCGGGAGAACCACCGGGGAGCTGTTTTTT.

The genes are TRBV30 and TRBJ1-1; perhaps TRBD1 as D (5 bases). V was trimmed by 3 bases and J by 1 base, leaving 9 bases between them. The CDR3 totals 13 residues. Germline V CDR1 and CDR2: GTSNPN, SVGIG (reference sequence). CDR3 amino acids: CAWSWGGNTEAFF. The DNA for the CDR3 is TGTGCCTGGAGCTGGGGGGGGAACACTGAAGCTTTCTTT.

V gene TRBV19 combines with J gene TRBJ2-7, with D possibly being TRBD1 (5 bases). This CDR3 comprises 15 residues. Germline loops: CDR1 LNHDA, CDR2 SQIVND (reference sequence). Trimming stripped 1 base from V and 0 bases from J, with 10 bases between. The CDR3 loop reads CASSIVERGSYEQYF. DNA of the CDR3: TGTGCCAGTAGTATAGTTGAAAGGGGCTCCTACGAGCAGTACTTC.